Following are 13 T cell receptor beta chains from one sample sequenced in a study of OX40 agonist ivuxolimab in advanced cancers. Sequenced by immunoSEQ multiplex PCR; TCRdb stores in-frame clones only, minus some. The sample lists tens of thousands of clones; roughly 82% were seen once. The sample in question was CD4+ or CD8+ T cells sorted from blood, obtained in a trial of the OX40 agonist ivuxolimab. Every receptor here comes from an adult with an advanced solid tumor such as melanoma, head and neck, liver or kidney cancer.

This rearrangement joins TRBV6-5 to TRBJ1-2; D not resolved. Trimming removed 4 bases at V and 2 bases at J, with 11 bases between. The germline V gene encodes CDR1 MNHEY and CDR2 SVGAGI. This CDR3 has 14 amino acids. The CDR3, as DNA: TGTGCCAGCAGTTCCCCCCCTGAGAACTATGGCTACACCTTC. Translating gives CASSSPPENYGYTF.

The CDR3 region is CASSSAGGSNIQYF. CDR3 in DNA: TGTGCCAGCAGCTCAGCAGGGGGCAGCAACATTCAGTACTTC. The chain is built from TRBV11-1 and TRBJ2-4, with 8 bases fitting TRBD1. CDR3 length equals 14 residues. The germline V gene has CDR1 SGHAT and CDR2 FQDESV (reference sequence). Trimming at V came to 4 bases and at J to 7 bases, leaving 6 bases not matched to a gene. The variable domain in full, completed from reference TRBV11-1 and TRBJ2-4, reads EAEVAQSPRYKITEKSQAVAFWCDPISGHATLYWYRQILGQGPELLVQFQDESVVDDSQLPKDRFSAERLKGVDSTLKIQPAELGDSAMYLCASSSAGGSNIQYFGAGTRLSVL.

The rearrangement uses TRBV28 and TRBJ2-7, with TRBD2 matching over 7 bases. The CDR3 consists of 14 residues. V lost 6 bases, J lost 1 base, and 6 bases stayed unmatched. Germline lookup yields CDR1 MDHEN and CDR2 SYDVKM. The CDR3 DNA follows: TGTGCCAGCAGGGAAGCGGGGAGTTCCTACGAGCAGTACGTC. Translation: CASREAGSSYEQYV.

The sample holds one count of this clone. This sequence joins TRBV6-1 and TRBJ1-1; 11 nucleotides align to TRBD1. The trim removed 5 bases at V and 11 bases at J, leaving 10 bases unmatched. The CDR3 is 14 residues long. CDR1 is MNHNS, CDR2 SASEGT, per germline. This CDR3 reads CASSSGTGGERAFF. CDR3 DNA: TGTGCCAGCAGTTCCGGGACAGGGGGTGAAAGGGCTTTCTTT.

The chain employs TRBV7-9 and TRBJ1-1, with D unclear. V was shortened by 8 bases and J by 4 bases, with 11 bases between the two germline ends. CDR3 length equals 12 residues. Per the germline V gene, CDR1 is SEHNR and CDR2 is FQNEAQ (reference sequence). For the CDR3, the DNA is TGTGCCAGCGACCAGCCCCGCACTGAAGCTTTCTTT. It yields the protein CASDQPRTEAFF.

The chain joins TRBV7-8 to TRBJ2-6; D unclear. CDR3 length equals 16 residues. Trimming left V 4 bases short and J 0 bases short, with 10 bases between. From germline, CDR1 is SGHVS and CDR2 FQNEAQ. The CDR3 DNA is TGTGCCAGCAGCTCAAGACGGCTCTCTGGGGCCAACGTCCTGACTTTC. This translates into CASSSRRLSGANVLTF.

This clone was recorded only once. V gene TRBV7-8 combines with J gene TRBJ2-2; no definite D call. Germline V lookup: CDR1 SGHVS, CDR2 FQNEAQ. V was shortened by 2 bases and J by 2 bases, with 0 bases between the two germline ends. This CDR3 region has 12 residues. DNA of the CDR3: TGTGCCAGCAGCTTAAACACCGGGGAGCTGTTTTTT. Its protein is CASSLNTGELFF.

The CDR3 DNA reads TGTGCCTGGAGCGACAGGGTATACTATAATTCACCCCTCCACTTT. It translates to CAWSDRVYYNSPLHF. The rearrangement uses TRBV30 and TRBJ1-6; TRBD1 matches at 7 bases. Germline CDR1 GTSNPN, CDR2 SVGIG (reference sequence). Trimming took 3 bases from V and 3 from J; bases not matched to a gene: 5. This CDR3 has 15 amino acids. The entire variable domain, with the rest obtained from reference TRBV30 and TRBJ1-6, is as follows: SQTIHQWPATLVQPVGSPLSLECTVEGTSNPNLYWYRQAAGRGLQLLFYSVGIGQISSEVPQNLSASRPQDRQFILSSKKLLLSDSGFYLCAWSDRVYYNSPLHFGNGTRLTVT.

The chain recombines TRBV4-3 with TRBJ2-1; no firm D call. This CDR3 is built from 13 residues. V was shortened by 0 bases and J by 7 bases, with 7 bases between the two germline ends. The germline CDR1 and CDR2 sequences are LGHNA and YSLEER. In DNA, the CDR3 is TGCGCCAGCAGCCAAGAATTCGGAAATGAGCAGTTCTTC. Its translation is CASSQEFGNEQFF.

This clone was seen a handful of times. The chain employs TRBV10-1 and TRBJ2-1, with D tentatively TRBD2 (6 bases). Germline V gene lookup returns CDR1 WNHNN and CDR2 SYGVQD (reference sequence). This CDR3 spans 12 amino acids. The V gene lost 0 bases and the J gene lost 10 bases, with 7 bases spanning the gap. CDR3 residues: CASSESAGEQFF. Written as DNA, the CDR3 is TGCGCCAGCAGTGAGTCTGCGGGGGAGCAGTTCTTC.

The chain has TRBV7-9 and TRBJ1-3; 7 nucleotides match TRBD1. CDR1 SEHNR and CDR2 FQNEAQ come from the germline V gene (reference sequence). The trim removed 4 bases at V and 0 bases at J, leaving 6 bases unmatched. CDR3 size: 16 residues. The CDR3 DNA is TGTGCCAGCAGCTCGGGACAGCCGAGCTCTGGAAACACCATATATTTT. It encodes CASSSGQPSSGNTIYF.

The chain uses TRBV28 and TRBJ2-2; no firm D call. The germline gives CDR1 MDHEN, CDR2 SYDVKM. V lost 3 bases to trimming and J lost 0 bases, with 8 bases between them. The CDR3 runs to 15 residues. The CDR3 sequence: CASSFVGANTGELFF. The CDR3 nucleotides are TGTGCCAGCAGTTTCGTAGGAGCGAACACCGGGGAGCTGTTTTTT.

This clone was detected a few times. V is TRBV6-5 and J is TRBJ1-6, with 7 bases fitting TRBD1. The germline CDR1 and CDR2 sequences are MNHEY and SVGAGI. J lost 10 bases, V lost 5 bases, and 5 bases had no gene match. The CDR3 is made up of 13 amino acids. DNA of the CDR3: TGTGCCAGCAGTCAGGGGGGACCCTCACCCCTCCACTTT. Protein: CASSQGGPSPLHF.